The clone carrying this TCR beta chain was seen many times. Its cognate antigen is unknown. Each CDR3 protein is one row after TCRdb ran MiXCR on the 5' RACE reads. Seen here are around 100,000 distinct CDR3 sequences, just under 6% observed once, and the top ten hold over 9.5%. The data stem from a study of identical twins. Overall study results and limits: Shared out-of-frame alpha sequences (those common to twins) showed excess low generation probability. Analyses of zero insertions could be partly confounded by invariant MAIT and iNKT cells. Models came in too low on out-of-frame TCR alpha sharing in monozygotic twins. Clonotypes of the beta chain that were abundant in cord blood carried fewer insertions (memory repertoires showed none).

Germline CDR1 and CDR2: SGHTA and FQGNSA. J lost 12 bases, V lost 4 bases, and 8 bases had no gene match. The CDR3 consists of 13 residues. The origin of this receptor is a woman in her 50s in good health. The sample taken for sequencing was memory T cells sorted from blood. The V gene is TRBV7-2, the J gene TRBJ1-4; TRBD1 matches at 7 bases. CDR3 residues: CASSSSIGGELFF. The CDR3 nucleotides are TGTGCCAGCAGCTCCTCGATAGGGGGCGAACTGTTTTTT.